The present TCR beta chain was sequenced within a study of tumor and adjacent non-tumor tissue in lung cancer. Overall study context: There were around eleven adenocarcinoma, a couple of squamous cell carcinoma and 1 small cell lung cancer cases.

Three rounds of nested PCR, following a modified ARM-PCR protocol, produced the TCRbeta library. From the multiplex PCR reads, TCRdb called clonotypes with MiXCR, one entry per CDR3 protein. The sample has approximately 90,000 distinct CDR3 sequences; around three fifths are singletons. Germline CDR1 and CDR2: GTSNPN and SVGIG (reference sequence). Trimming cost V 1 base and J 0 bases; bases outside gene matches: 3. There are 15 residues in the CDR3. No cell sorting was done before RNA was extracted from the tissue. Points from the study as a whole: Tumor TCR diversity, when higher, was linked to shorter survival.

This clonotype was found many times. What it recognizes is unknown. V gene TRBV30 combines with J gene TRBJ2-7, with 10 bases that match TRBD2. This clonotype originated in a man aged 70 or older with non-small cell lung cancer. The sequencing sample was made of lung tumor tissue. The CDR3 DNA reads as TGTGCCTGGAGTGGGGCTAGCGGGAGCTCCTACGAGCAGTACTTC. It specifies CAWSGASGSSYEQYF. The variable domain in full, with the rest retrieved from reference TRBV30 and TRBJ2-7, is SQTIHQWPATLVQPVGSPLSLECTVEGTSNPNLYWYRQAAGRGLQLLFYSVGIGQISSEVPQNLSASRPQDRQFILSSKKLLLSDSGFYLCAWSGASGSSYEQYFGPGTRLTVT.